This T cell receptor (beta chain) was sequenced for a study of cytomegalovirus exposure and HLA in healthy donors. Whole-study results and caveats: Common viral pathogens seemed, in a later analysis, to connect with several of the most significant clusters.

A note on this clone: Its antigen is currently unknown.

The CDR3 is 13 residues long. The V and J ends lost 6 bases and 3 bases respectively, with 11 bases between them. Germline V gives CDR1 ENHRY, CDR2 SYGVKD. Use of 60 Vbeta and 13 Jbeta primers characterized the PCR. Only in-frame clones appear in the TCRdb table, and some are missing; sequencing was by immunoSEQ multiplex PCR. This table holds about 220,000 clones, roughly 87% found once. The V and J genes are TRBV10-3 and TRBJ1-1, with a tentative D call TRBD1 (5 bases). The sequence came from a man in his forties in good health and CMV-seropositive. The sequenced sample was PBMCs. The CDR3 spells CAIRTETYTEAFF. The CDR3 bases are TGTGCCATCAGGACAGAGACTTACACTGAAGCTTTCTTT.